This record concerns one T cell receptor beta chain sequence. The antigen this receptor binds is unknown. Base quality data are lacking; no much larger clone is found one base away. The time point label, as the study defines it: blood 2 weeks post-SBRT. Sample treatment or condition, as interpreted from the label and publication: 15 Gy SBRT to primary tumor, nephrectomy 4 weeks later. To follow tumor-enriched clonotypes, serial peripheral blood was collected from radiation-treated patients at baseline and at 2 weeks and 4 weeks after SBRT. Renal cell carcinoma with clear cell pathology was present in all patients. The QIAamp DNA Blood Mini Kit (Qiagen) was used to prepare genomic DNA for TCR sequencing. The analyses included just those samples that passed every quality control check. The record originates from a study of radiation and T cells in renal cell carcinoma (dated by TCRdb to about 2020). At the level of the whole study: Samples were obtained from a clinical trial, in which 15 Gy stereotactic body radiation therapy was delivered to primary renal cell carcinomas and nephrectomy was performed 4 weeks later. In total, some 50 samples underwent TCR beta sequencing: some 25 tumors plus 27 peripheral blood samples. In the approximately 57 samples combined, roughly 4.4 million unique CDR3 nucleotide sequences were found, encoding roughly 3,000,000 unique CDR3 amino acid sequences. The paper's findings and limits, for the study overall: In blood, the top tumor clonotypes increased between baseline and 2 weeks post-radiation and then shrank by 4 weeks, which suggests that tumor-resident clones expanded only transiently. With a single-armed trial design, the study had no way to address how radiation dose or scheduling affects the TCR repertoire. No pretreatment tumor biopsies were available, so the baseline intratumoral presence of clonotypes could not be determined. Tracking of blood repertoire dynamics stopped at four to five weeks after treatment, with no follow-up past that point.

The immunoSEQ kit was used, according to the manufacturer's recommendations, to generate TCR beta libraries from genomic DNA. To prepare libraries, a first multiplex PCR with proprietary primers was run, followed by a second PCR that added unique barcodes, and a bead cleanup was done after each round. A kit-provided positive control reaction and a negative control reaction were included in every sample batch. The final libraries were assessed on an Agilent 4200 TapeStation D1000 ScreenTape, pooled by volume, and quantified by qPCR. An Illumina NextSeq500 fitted with a MidOutput 150-cycle cartridge performed the sequencing, running 156 Read1 cycles and 15 Index1 cycles with the kit's custom primers. The pooled library was loaded at approximately 1 pM, and roughly 20% PhiX control was spiked in. The authors processed their data as follows. Vendor-processed data were analyzed in R, and a clonotype was defined as all T cells sharing the same CDR3 nucleotide sequence. In the clone abundance analyses, frequencies were normalized to the 10,000 most abundant clones in each sample. Public T cell clones, averaging fewer than five per sample, were removed before analysis. A difference in abundance of at least 32-fold between compartments was used to define tumor-enriched and baseline blood-enriched clonotypes. A beta-binomial differential abundance model was used to identify clonotypes that expanded or contracted between blood time points. Tumor-blood repertoire similarity was measured with the Baroni-Urbani and Buser coefficient, and groups were compared using two-tailed Wilcoxon tests in R. In TCRdb, the immuneACCESS table is reduced to in-frame sequences with V and J assigned. These tables do not hold every clone; where another copy was compared, an unresolved V gene accounts for under half, and the others remain unexplained. For V, J and clone size, that table is used; D and trimming come from the DNA. Present in this sample are about 150,000 clones, around 90% of which were seen just once. The top ten constitute over 10% of the sample.

The CDR3 starts with the cysteine, ends with the phenylalanine, and has 16 residues. Of the read, only the CDR3 DNA is kept; its 48 bases are in frame from base 1. The germline V end is reduced by 0 bases and the J end by 1 base; junction bases left unmatched: 3. Looking up the germline V gene yields CDR1 LGHNA and CDR2 YNFKEQ. This TCR was sampled from a woman between 45 and 65 years old with renal cell carcinoma. This chain is built from TRBV4-2 and TRBJ2-5, with TRBD2 identical over 9 junction bases. The sample here was blood, taken from a patient whose treatment included radiotherapy and nephrectomy. CDR3 protein: CASSQDFSGGQETQYF. The DNA sequence is given as TGTGCCAGCAGCCAAGATTTTAGCGGGGGCCAAGAGACCCAGTACTTC.